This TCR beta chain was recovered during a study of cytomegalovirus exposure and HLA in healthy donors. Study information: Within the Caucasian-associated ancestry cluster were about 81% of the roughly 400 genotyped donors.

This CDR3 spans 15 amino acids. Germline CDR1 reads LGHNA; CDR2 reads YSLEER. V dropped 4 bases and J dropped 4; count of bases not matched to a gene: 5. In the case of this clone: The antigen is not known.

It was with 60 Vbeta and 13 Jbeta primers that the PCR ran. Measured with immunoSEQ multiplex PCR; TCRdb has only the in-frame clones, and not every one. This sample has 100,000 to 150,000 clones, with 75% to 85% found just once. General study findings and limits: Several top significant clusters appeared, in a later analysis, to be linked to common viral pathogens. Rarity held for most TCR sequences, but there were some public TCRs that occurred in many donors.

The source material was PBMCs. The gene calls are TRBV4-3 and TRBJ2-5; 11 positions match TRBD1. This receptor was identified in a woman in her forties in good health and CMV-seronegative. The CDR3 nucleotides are TGCGCCAGCAGCCTCTGGGGGACAGGGGGAGAGACCCAGTACTTC. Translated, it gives CASSLWGTGGETQYF.